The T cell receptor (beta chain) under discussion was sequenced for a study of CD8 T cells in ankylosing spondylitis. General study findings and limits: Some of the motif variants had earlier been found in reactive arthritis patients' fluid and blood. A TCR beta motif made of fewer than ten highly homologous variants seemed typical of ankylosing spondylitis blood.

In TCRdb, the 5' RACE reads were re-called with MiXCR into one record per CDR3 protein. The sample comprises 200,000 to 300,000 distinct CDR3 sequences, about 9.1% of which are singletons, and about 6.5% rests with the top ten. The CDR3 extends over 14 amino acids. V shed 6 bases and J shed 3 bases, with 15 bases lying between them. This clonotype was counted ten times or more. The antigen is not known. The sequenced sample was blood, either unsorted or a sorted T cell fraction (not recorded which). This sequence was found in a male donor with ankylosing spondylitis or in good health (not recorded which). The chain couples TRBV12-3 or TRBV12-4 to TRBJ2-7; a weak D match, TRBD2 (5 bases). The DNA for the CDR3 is TGTGCCAGCAGCCAAAGCGGAGCAGGCTACGAGCAGTACTTC. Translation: CASSQSGAGYEQYF.